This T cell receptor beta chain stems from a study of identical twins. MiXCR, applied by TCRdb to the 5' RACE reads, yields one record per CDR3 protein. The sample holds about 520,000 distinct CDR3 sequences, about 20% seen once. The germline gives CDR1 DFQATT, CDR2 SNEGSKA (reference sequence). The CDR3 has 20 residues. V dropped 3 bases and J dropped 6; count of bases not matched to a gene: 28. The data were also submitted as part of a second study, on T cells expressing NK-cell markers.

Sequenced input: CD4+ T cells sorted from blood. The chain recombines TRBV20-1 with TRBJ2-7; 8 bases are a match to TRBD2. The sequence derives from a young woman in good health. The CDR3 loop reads CSASTISGVHSSGRYGEQYF. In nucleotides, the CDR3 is TGCAGTGCTAGTACCATTAGCGGGGTACACTCGTCCGGGCGATACGGCGAGCAGTACTTC.